This is a list of T cell receptor beta chains from one sample in a study of blood T cell repertoires in COVID-19. The method was immunoSEQ multiplex PCR; TCRdb's version includes in-frame clones alone and lacks a portion of them. The sample has under 95,000 clones, about 91% seen once. What was sequenced was peripheral blood. The receptors originated from a woman between 50 and 59 years old with acute or convalescent COVID-19. Both conserved end residues are part of each CDR3. The D gene is left open where the match is weak. Expanded clones are given a class, and other clones once, few, many or no size at all.

D gene	V gene	clone size	J gene	CDR3 DNA	CDR3 protein
TRBD2	TRBV7-8	-	TRBJ2-3	TGTGCCAGCAGCTTGAGTTTTTCGGCGGGAGACACAGATACGCAGTATTTT	CASSLSFSAGDTDTQYF
TRBD2	TRBV27	-	TRBJ2-1	TGTGCCAGCAGTCAAACCGGGACTACTTACAATGAGCAGTTCTTC	CASSQTGTTYNEQFF
TRBD1	TRBV4-1	few	TRBJ2-7	TGCGCCAGCAGCCAAGCCCCCGGGACAGGGGGTCTTGAGCAGTACTTC	CASSQAPGTGGLEQYF
-	TRBV30	-	TRBJ1-5	TGTGCCTGGAGTGTAGGAGCCAATAGCAATCAGCCCCAGCATTTT	CAWSVGANSNQPQHF
-	TRBV11-2	-	TRBJ2-7	TGTGCCAGCAGCTTAGCGACTCAATCCTACGAGCAGTACTTC	CASSLATQSYEQYF
-	TRBV5-1	once	TRBJ2-7	TGCGCCAGCAGCGGTGAGGCGGGTCTGAGCTCCTACGAGCAGTACTTC	CASSGEAGLSSYEQYF
TRBD1	TRBV5-1	-	TRBJ2-7	TGCGCCAGCAGCTTGGCCCCGACAGGGACCTACGAGCAGTACTTC	CASSLAPTGTYEQYF
TRBD1	TRBV18	once	TRBJ1-1	TGTGCCAGCTCACTACAGGGGGCTGTAGTTCCCGGTTCTACTGAAGCTTTCTTT	CASSLQGAVVPGSTEAFF
-	TRBV19	-	TRBJ1-1	TGTGCCAGTAGTATACAGGGTTCCATAATTGAAGCTTTCTTT	CASSIQGSIIEAFF
-	TRBV11-2	once	TRBJ1-2	TGTGCCAGCAGCTTAGAAGGTTGGGGGGGTAACTATGGCTACACCTTC	CASSLEGWGGNYGYTF
TRBD1	TRBV11-3	-	TRBJ2-2	TGTGCCAGCAGCACTACAGGGGTCGGGGAGCTGTTTTTT	CASSTTGVGELFF
TRBD2	TRBV19	-	TRBJ2-1	TGTGCCAGTAGTATAGACGGTAGCGGGGGATACAATGAGCAGTTCTTC	CASSIDGSGGYNEQFF
-	TRBV7-3	-	TRBJ2-1	TGTGCCAGCAGCTCCGGTAGGGACTCCGGGCGTGAGCAGTTCTTC	CASSSGRDSGREQFF
TRBD1	TRBV14	-	TRBJ2-1	TGTGCCAGCAGCCATGGGACAGGGGCGCGGGGTGAGCAGTTCTTC	CASSHGTGARGEQFF
-	TRBV28	once	TRBJ2-1	TGTGCCAGCAGTTTAGAACAGATTAACAATGAGCAGTTCTTC	CASSLEQINNEQFF
TRBD1	TRBV15	-	TRBJ2-2	TGTGCCACCAGCAGGGGACAGATGAATACCGGGGAGCTGTTTTTT	CATSRGQMNTGELFF
-	TRBV27	few	TRBJ2-7	TGTGCCAGCAGTTCCCAGGGGTCCTTGAAACAGTACTTC	CASSSQGSLKQYF
-	TRBV29-1	-	TRBJ2-7	TGCAGCGTTGATCAAAATGGCAGGGACTACGAGCAGTACTTC	CSVDQNGRDYEQYF
-	TRBV25-1	-	TRBJ2-3	TGTGCCAGCAGTGATAGAACTAGCCGCGATACGCAGTATTTT	CASSDRTSRDTQYF
TRBD1	TRBV5-8	-	TRBJ1-6	TGTGCCAGCAGCTTGGTTTATCGGATGTACAGGGGGCGTAATTCACCCCTCCACTTT	CASSLVYRMYRGRNSPLHF
TRBD1	TRBV7-6	once	TRBJ1-1	TGTGCCAGCAGCTTAATCCCACAGGGGGTAAAGACTGAAGCTTTCTTT	CASSLIPQGVKTEAFF
TRBD1	TRBV27	-	TRBJ1-1	TGTGCCAGCAGTTTGCAGGGGGGCACTGAAGCTTTCTTT	CASSLQGGTEAFF
-	TRBV28	-	TRBJ2-3	TGTGCCAGCAGTTTGGGTGGCAGCGGGCAATGGTATTTT	CASSLGGSGQWYF
TRBD1	TRBV29-1	-	TRBJ1-1	TGCAGCGTTGGGGGGACAGTTGAAGCTTTCTTT	CSVGGTVEAFF
-	TRBV27	-	TRBJ1-2	TGTGCCAGCAGTTTTTGGGGGGGTACCTATGGCTACACCTTC	CASSFWGGTYGYTF
-	TRBV2	-	TRBJ2-7	TGTGCCAGCAGAGGGGACACACACTACTCCTACGAGCAGTACTTC	CASRGDTHYSYEQYF
-	TRBV3-1/TRBV3-2	-	TRBJ1-1	TGTGCCAGCAGCCAAGTCCACAGCAACACTGAAGCTTTCTTT	CASSQVHSNTEAFF
TRBD2	TRBV4-3	-	TRBJ2-1	TGCGCCAGCAGCCAAGGCGGGAGCTCCTACAATGAGCAGTTCTTC	CASSQGGSSYNEQFF
-	TRBV19	-	TRBJ1-5	TGTGCCAGCAAAGGAAGCGGGGGAGGAAATCAGCCCCAGCATTTT	CASKGSGGGNQPQHF
TRBD1	TRBV5-1	-	TRBJ1-1	TGCGCCAGCAGCCCGGGACAGGGGGGAGACTGGGCTTTCTTT	CASSPGQGGDWAFF
-	TRBV7-9	-	TRBJ1-2	TGTGCCAGCAGACGGACTCTTGGGGATGGCTACACCTTC	CASRRTLGDGYTF
TRBD2	TRBV7-9	-	TRBJ2-1	TGTGCCAGCAGCACCCCATTAGCGGGGGGACCCTACAATGAGCAGTTCTTC	CASSTPLAGGPYNEQFF
-	TRBV5-6	-	TRBJ2-1	TGTGCCAGCAGCTTGTTCGGGACTCGATACAATGAGCAGTTCTTC	CASSLFGTRYNEQFF
-	TRBV25-1	-	TRBJ1-2	TGTGCCAGCAGTGCTGGCAGTCACTCTAGGGGCTACACCTTC	CASSAGSHSRGYTF
-	TRBV12-3/TRBV12-4	-	TRBJ1-1	TGTGCCAGCCAGATAGGGGACACTGAAGCTTTCTTT	CASQIGDTEAFF
-	TRBV28	-	TRBJ1-2	TGTGCCAGCAGTTTGGGCTTCCAATATGGCTACACCTTC	CASSLGFQYGYTF
TRBD1	TRBV7-9	-	TRBJ1-1	TGTGCCAGCAGCTCAACAGGGGGCGGGAACACTGAAGCTTTCTTT	CASSSTGGGNTEAFF